The clone carrying this T cell receptor (beta chain) was counted a few times. Its matching antigen is unknown. Template material for amplifying TCR beta CDR3 regions consisted of RNA transcripts. Primed by the HTBI set, a first-round RT-PCR was run on the TCR CDR3. MiXCR, run by TCRdb on the multiplex PCR reads, gives a single entry per CDR3 protein. Among a few hundred thousand distinct CDR3 sequences, 15% to 18% were seen once, and the ten largest hold 7.5% to 9%. The sample belongs to a study of T cells in Graves' hyperthyroidism and ophthalmopathy. Study conclusions and caveats: Also found in blood were most expanded thyroid clonotypes above 0.001.

The CDR3 runs to 13 residues. Germline CDR1 is ENHRY and CDR2 is SYGVKD. V lost 10 bases and J 7 bases, leaving 16 bases between the germline ends. An absence of ophthalmopathy progression within 18 months meant stable Graves' hyperthyroidism. Lactation, pregnancy, other autoimmune disease or uncontrolled infection excluded patients. Orbital computed tomography, thyroid ultrasound, serum thyroxine and TRAb, and clinical symptoms together informed the diagnoses. The clonotype comes from a woman in her late teens or twenties with Graves' hyperthyroidism. V is TRBV10-3 and J is TRBJ2-2; tentative D call: TRBD2 (5 bases). Input material: blood. The CDR3 DNA is TGTGCCACCTTGGGGAGAGTTATCGGGGAGCTGTTTTTT. Protein: CATLGRVIGELFF.